This TCR beta chain is drawn from a study of T cell responses to AZD1222 COVID-19 vaccine. Study-level findings and limits: Regions 160-218 and 743-854 dominated among vaccine-associated CD4 TCRs spanning spike. Mostly white British, mostly female donors; authors suggested clonal diversity may be underestimated.

Unmatched junction bases numbered 10, after V lost 1 base and J lost 5 bases. This CDR3 has 16 residues. Per germline, CDR1 MGHRA and CDR2 YSYEKL. The method was immunoSEQ multiplex PCR; TCRdb's version includes in-frame clones alone and lacks a portion of them. The table has over 130,000 clones, around 90% seen once. Of note for this clone: Its antigen is undetermined.

The source was peripheral blood, collected 28 days after the second AZD1222 dose. This chain connects TRBV4-1 to TRBJ1-2; 7 bases map to TRBD1. The clonotype was recovered from an adult who received the AZD1222 COVID-19 vaccine. The CDR3 is CASSQVPRDRLYGYTF. The CDR3 DNA sequence: TGCGCCAGCAGCCAAGTCCCCCGGGACAGACTTTATGGCTACACCTTC.